The next 19 T cell receptor beta chains were all read from a single sample in a study of shared clonotypes between healthy human individuals. The method was immunoSEQ multiplex PCR; TCRdb's version includes in-frame clones alone and lacks a portion of them. The table records about 380,000 clones, roughly 96% of them present only once. Sequencing input: memory CD8+ T cells sorted from blood. Subset described: CD45RO+ cells pooled with CCR7-negative TemRA cells. These receptors originate from a man younger than 45 in good health.

The V call is TRBV14, the J call TRBJ2-3; D remains unclear. V shed 2 bases and J shed 1 base, with 4 bases lying between them. The CDR3 has 13 amino acids. CDR1 and CDR2 (germline): SGHDN, FVKESK. The CDR3 region is CASSQQGTDTQYF. In DNA form, the CDR3 reads TGTGCCAGCAGCCAACAGGGCACAGATACGCAGTATTTT.

V gene TRBV7-8 combines with J gene TRBJ2-3; D is perhaps TRBD1 or TRBD2 (5 bases each). CDR1 and CDR2 (germline): SGHVS, FQNEAQ. With 5 bases removed from V and 3 bases from J, the gap between germline ends came to 15 bases. The CDR3 is 15 residues long. CDR3 sequence: CASSEGQGWTDTQYF. DNA for the CDR3: TGTGCCAGCAGCGAGGGGCAGGGTTGGACAGATACGCAGTATTTT.

The V and J genes are TRBV11-2 and TRBJ1-5; D gene unclear. This CDR3 comprises 15 residues. V was pared by 0 bases and J by 1 base, with 7 bases between. CDR1 is SGHAT, CDR2 FQNNGV, per germline. CDR3 DNA: TGTGCCAGCAGCTTAGATCTGGGGAGCAATCAGCCCCAGCATTTT. It is translated as CASSLDLGSNQPQHF.

The count of this clone is one. The chain combines TRBV5-1 with TRBJ1-1; D gene unclear. The V end lost 2 bases, the J end lost 4 bases, and 9 bases lay between the germline ends. The CDR3 is 13 residues long. The germline gives CDR1 SGHRS, CDR2 YFSETQ. The CDR3 is CASSLEGITEAFF. CDR3 coding DNA: TGCGCCAGCAGCTTAGAAGGGATCACTGAAGCTTTCTTT.

In DNA, the CDR3 is TGTGCCAGCAGTTTCGTCACAGGGTTAGTGACTGAAGCTTTCTTT. Amino acids: CASSFVTGLVTEAFF. The chain recombines TRBV27 with TRBJ1-1; TRBD1 is a possible D gene (6 bases). The CDR3 spans 15 residues. Trimming took off 3 bases at V and 5 bases at J, with 16 bases between the two ends. The germline V gene encodes CDR1 MNHEY and CDR2 SMNVEV (reference sequence).

This clone has only one observation. CDR3 DNA: TGTGCCAGCAGCTCCGTCGGCGGGTCCTACGAGCAGTACTTC. It specifies CASSSVGGSYEQYF. The gene calls are TRBV7-2 and TRBJ2-7, with D maybe TRBD2 (5 bases). The CDR3 sequence is 14 residues long. The germline gives CDR1 SGHTA, CDR2 FQGNSA. V lost 4 bases and J lost 1, with 11 bases in between. Drawing the rest from reference TRBV7-2 and TRBJ2-7, the complete variable domain is GAGVSQSPSNKVTEKGKDVELRCDPISGHTALYWYRQSLGQGLEFLIYFQGNSAPDKSGLPSDRFSAERTGGSVSTLTIQRTQQEDSAVYLCASSSVGGSYEQYFGPGTRLTVT.

This chain uses TRBV5-1 with TRBJ1-5; TRBD1 matches at 7 bases. V dropped 0 bases and J dropped 6; count of bases not matched to a gene: 3. Per the germline V gene, CDR1 is SGHRS and CDR2 is YFSETQ. This CDR3 has 14 residues. The CDR3 coding sequence is TGCGCCAGCAGCTTGGAGTCAGGGGGTCAGCCCCAGCATTTT. This gives the protein CASSLESGGQPQHF.

The rearrangement uses TRBV7-3 and TRBJ2-1; possible D gene TRBD2, 6 bases. The CDR3 runs 13 residues. The ends were cut back, 0 bases at V and 12 bases at J, with 12 bases in the middle. Germline CDR1 reads SGHTA; CDR2 reads FQGTGA. CDR3 residues: CASSLTSGGAQFF. The DNA of the CDR3 is TGTGCCAGCAGCTTAACTAGCGGAGGGGCGCAGTTCTTC.

The rearrangement joins TRBV2 to TRBJ2-1, with TRBD2 matching over 9 bases. Germline CDR1 and CDR2: SNHLY and FYNNEI. Trimming cost V 4 bases and J 8 bases; bases outside gene matches: 9. The CDR3 length is 15 residues. The CDR3 loop is CASSAGTSIFHEQFF. The CDR3 DNA reads as TGTGCCAGCAGTGCGGGGACTAGCATCTTCCATGAGCAGTTCTTC.

The CDR3 region is CASSLGLASNNEQFF. DNA for the CDR3: TGTGCCAGCAGCTTGGGACTAGCGTCTAACAATGAGCAGTTCTTC. The V gene is TRBV5-4, the J gene TRBJ2-1; 8 bases are shared with TRBD2. The CDR3 totals 15 residues. After removal of 0 bases from V and 5 bases from J, the junction contained 4 bases not matched to a gene. Per germline, CDR1 SGHNT and CDR2 YYREEE (reference sequence).

The chain combines TRBV30 with TRBJ2-5; TRBD2 matches at 13 bases. The CDR3 has 15 amino acids. With 4 bases clipped from V and 2 bases from J, the junction kept 4 bases outside the gene matches. Germline lookup yields CDR1 GTSNPN and CDR2 SVGIG (reference sequence). The CDR3 DNA follows: TGTGCCTGGACCCGGACTAGCGGGAGACAAGAGACCCAGTACTTC. Its translation: CAWTRTSGRQETQYF.

This clone was seen a few times. This chain links TRBV30 with TRBJ1-5; maybe TRBD1 (6 bases). The length of the CDR3 is 13 residues. V gave up 1 base and J gave up 5 bases, with 9 bases separating them. CDR1 and CDR2 from the germline V gene are GTSNPN and SVGIG (reference sequence). CDR3 sequence: CAWSEGGYQPQHF. As DNA, the CDR3 is TGTGCCTGGAGTGAAGGGGGGTATCAGCCCCAGCATTTT.

A word on this clone: The CDR3 does not end in the conserved phenylalanine or tryptophan, so this is likely a read error. The DNA is left out, because the CDR3 cannot be placed on it with certainty; the CDR3 is given as TCRdb lists it. The J gene is TRBJ2-7, the V gene TRBV21-1; the D call of TRBD1 is as the table states it, not checked on the DNA. TRBV21-1 is a pseudogene. Ends included, the CDR3 has 12 residues. The CDR3 is CAARGTWDRVSL.

The chain is built from TRBV4-1 and TRBJ1-2; weak D call: TRBD1 (6 bases). The germline gives CDR1 MGHRA, CDR2 YSYEKL. Deletions cut 4 bases from V and 4 bases from J, with 16 bases between. The CDR3 runs 15 residues. The CDR3 sequence is CASSRTQGIGYGYTF. In nucleotides, the CDR3 is TGCGCCAGCAGCCGAACACAGGGAATCGGCTATGGCTACACCTTC.

The chain combines TRBV28 with TRBJ2-2, with D possibly matching TRBD1 (5 bases). The germline V gene encodes CDR1 MDHEN and CDR2 SYDVKM. CDR3 length: 13 residues. Trimming left V 5 bases short and J 6 bases short, with 10 bases between. The CDR3 here is CASSQQVPGELFF. The CDR3 DNA follows: TGTGCCAGCAGTCAACAGGTCCCCGGGGAGCTGTTTTTT.

This sequence joins TRBV13 and TRBJ2-1; 11 bases fit TRBD2. Germline CDR1 PRHDT, CDR2 FYEKMQ (reference sequence). V lost 0 bases to trimming and J lost 6 bases; unmatched junction nucleotides: 4. This CDR3 contains 16 residues. The CDR3 DNA follows: TGTGCCAGCAGCTTAGGCCAACTAGCGGGAGTCAATGAGCAGTTCTTC. Encoded protein: CASSLGQLAGVNEQFF.

The chain links TRBV19 to TRBJ2-1; 11 nucleotides agree with TRBD2. J lost 8 bases, V lost 9 bases, and 15 bases had no gene match. This CDR3 is 16 amino acids long. The germline V gene has CDR1 LNHDA and CDR2 SQIVND (reference sequence). The chain's CDR3 is CASRRSSGRRGHEQFF. CDR3 nucleotide sequence: TGTGCCAGCAGAAGGTCTAGCGGGAGGAGAGGACATGAGCAGTTCTTC.

The chain combines TRBV5-1 with TRBJ2-2; 9 bases fit TRBD1. Germline CDR1 reads SGHRS; CDR2 reads YFSETQ. The length of the CDR3 is 14 residues. Germline trimming cut 0 bases from V and 6 bases from J; bases unmatched to any gene: 0. The CDR3 sequence: CASSLGTGAGELFF. CDR3 sequence (DNA): TGCGCCAGCAGCTTGGGGACAGGGGCCGGGGAGCTGTTTTTT.

V and J are TRBV18 and TRBJ2-2, with 9 nucleotides matching TRBD2. Germline CDR1 KGHSH, CDR2 LQKENI. There are 18 residues in the CDR3. The junction had 10 bases not matched to a gene; V was cut back by 0 bases and J by 5 bases. The CDR3 DNA is TGTGCCAGCTCACCACCGGGACTAGCAAGAGTGAGGACCGGGGAGCTGTTTTTT. Translating gives CASSPPGLARVRTGELFF.